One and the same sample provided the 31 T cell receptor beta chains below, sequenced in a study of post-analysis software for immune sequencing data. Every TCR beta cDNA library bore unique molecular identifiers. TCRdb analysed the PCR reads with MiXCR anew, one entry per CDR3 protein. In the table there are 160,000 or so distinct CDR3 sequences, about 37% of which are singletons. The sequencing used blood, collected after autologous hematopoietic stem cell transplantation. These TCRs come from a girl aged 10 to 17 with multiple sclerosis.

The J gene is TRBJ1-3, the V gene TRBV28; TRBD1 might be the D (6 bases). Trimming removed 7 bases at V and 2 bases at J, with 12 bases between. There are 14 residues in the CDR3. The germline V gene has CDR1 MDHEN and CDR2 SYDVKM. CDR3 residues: CASTAGGAGNTIYF. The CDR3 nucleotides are TGTGCCAGCACGGCGGGGGGCGCTGGAAACACCATATATTTT. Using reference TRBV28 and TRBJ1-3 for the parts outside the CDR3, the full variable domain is DVKVTQSSRYLVKRTGEKVFLECVQDMDHENMFWYRQDPGLGLRLIYFSYDVKMKEKGDIPEGYSVSREKKERFSLILESASTNQTSMYLCASTAGGAGNTIYFGEGSWLTVV.

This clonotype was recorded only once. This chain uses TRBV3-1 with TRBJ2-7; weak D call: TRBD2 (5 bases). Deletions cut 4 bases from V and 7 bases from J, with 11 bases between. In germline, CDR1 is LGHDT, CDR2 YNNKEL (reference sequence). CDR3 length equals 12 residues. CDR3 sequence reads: CASSPRGAEQYF. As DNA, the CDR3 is TGTGCCAGCAGCCCCCGGGGAGCTGAGCAGTACTTC.

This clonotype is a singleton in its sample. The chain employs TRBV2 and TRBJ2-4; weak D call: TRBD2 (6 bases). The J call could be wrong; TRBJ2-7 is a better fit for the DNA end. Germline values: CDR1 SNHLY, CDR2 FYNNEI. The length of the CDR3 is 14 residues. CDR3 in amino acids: CASSESPSDYEQYF. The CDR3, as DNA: TGTGCCAGCAGTGAATCTCCTAGCGACTACGAGCAGTACTTC.

Here the CDR3 reads CASSFQRTGGLSNEQFF. Written as DNA, the CDR3 is TGTGCCAGCAGTTTTCAAAGGACAGGGGGCTTGTCGAATGAGCAGTTCTTC. The chain links TRBV28 to TRBJ2-1, with 11 positions matching TRBD1. V gave up 3 bases and J gave up 7 bases; unmatched junction bases: 11. Per germline, CDR1 MDHEN and CDR2 SYDVKM. The length of the CDR3 is 17 residues.

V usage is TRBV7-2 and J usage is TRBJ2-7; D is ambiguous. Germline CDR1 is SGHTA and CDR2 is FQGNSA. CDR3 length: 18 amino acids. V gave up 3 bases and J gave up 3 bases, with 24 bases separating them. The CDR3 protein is CASSFSQIRGGWGYEQYF. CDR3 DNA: TGTGCCAGCAGCTTTTCACAAATAAGAGGTGGTTGGGGCTACGAGCAGTACTTC. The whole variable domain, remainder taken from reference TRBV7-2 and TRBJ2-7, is GAGVSQSPSNKVTEKGKDVELRCDPISGHTALYWYRQSLGQGLEFLIYFQGNSAPDKSGLPSDRFSAERTGGSVSTLTIQRTQQEDSAVYLCASSFSQIRGGWGYEQYFGPGTRLTVT.

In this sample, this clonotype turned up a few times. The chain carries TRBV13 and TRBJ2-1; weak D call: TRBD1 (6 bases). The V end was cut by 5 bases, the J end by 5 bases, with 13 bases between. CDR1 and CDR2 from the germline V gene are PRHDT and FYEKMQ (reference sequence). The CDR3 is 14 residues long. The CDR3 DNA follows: TGTGCCAGCAGCACGCGGACAGCCGACAATGAGCAGTTCTTC. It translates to CASSTRTADNEQFF.

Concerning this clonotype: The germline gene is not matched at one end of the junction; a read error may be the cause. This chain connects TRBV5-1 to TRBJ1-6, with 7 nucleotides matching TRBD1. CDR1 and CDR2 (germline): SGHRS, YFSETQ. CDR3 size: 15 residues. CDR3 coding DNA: TGCGCCAGCACCTTGAGGGACAGCGATAATTCACCCCTCCACTTT. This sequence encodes CASTLRDSDNSPLHF.

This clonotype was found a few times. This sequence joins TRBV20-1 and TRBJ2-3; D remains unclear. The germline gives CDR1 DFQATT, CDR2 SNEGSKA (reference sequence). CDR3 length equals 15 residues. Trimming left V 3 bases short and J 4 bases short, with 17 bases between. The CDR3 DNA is TGCAGTGCTAGTCGTGGTGGGATCGAGGCAGATACGCAGTATTTT. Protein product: CSASRGGIEADTQYF.

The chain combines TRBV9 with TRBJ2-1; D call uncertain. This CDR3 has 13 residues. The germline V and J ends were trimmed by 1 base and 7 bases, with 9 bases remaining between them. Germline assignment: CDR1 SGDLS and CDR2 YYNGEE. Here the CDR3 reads CASSVSPTNEQFF. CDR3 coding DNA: TGTGCCAGCAGCGTATCCCCGACAAATGAGCAGTTCTTC.

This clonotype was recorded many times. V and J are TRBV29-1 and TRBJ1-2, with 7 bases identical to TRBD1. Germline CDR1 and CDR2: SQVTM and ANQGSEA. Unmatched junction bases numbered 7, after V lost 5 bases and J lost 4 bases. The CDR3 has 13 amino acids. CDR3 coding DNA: TGCAGCGTTCACAGGGGTAGTCCCTATGGCTACACCTTC. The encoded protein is CSVHRGSPYGYTF. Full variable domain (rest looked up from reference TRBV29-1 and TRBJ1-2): SAVISQKPSRDICQRGTSLTIQCQVDSQVTMMFWYRQQPGQSLTLIATANQGSEATYESGFVIDKFPISRPNLTFSTLTVSNMSPEDSSIYLCSVHRGSPYGYTFGSGTRLTVV.

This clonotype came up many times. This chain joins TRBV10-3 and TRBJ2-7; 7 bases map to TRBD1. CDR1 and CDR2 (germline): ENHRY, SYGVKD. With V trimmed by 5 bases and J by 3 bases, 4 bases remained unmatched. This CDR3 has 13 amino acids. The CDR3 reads CAISSGTVYEQYF. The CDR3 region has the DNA TGTGCCATCAGTTCCGGGACAGTCTACGAGCAGTACTTC.

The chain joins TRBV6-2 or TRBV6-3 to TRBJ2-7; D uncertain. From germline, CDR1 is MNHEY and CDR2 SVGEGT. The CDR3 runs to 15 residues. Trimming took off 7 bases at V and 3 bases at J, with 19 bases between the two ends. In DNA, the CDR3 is TGTGCCAGCAAGACGGACCGGTTCACTCACTACGAGCAGTACTTC. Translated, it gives CASKTDRFTHYEQYF.

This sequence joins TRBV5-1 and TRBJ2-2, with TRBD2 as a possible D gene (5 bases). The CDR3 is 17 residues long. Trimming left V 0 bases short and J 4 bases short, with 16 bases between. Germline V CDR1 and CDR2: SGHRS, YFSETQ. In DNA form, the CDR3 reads TGCGCCAGCAGCTTGGGATCGGGGTTCGGCGCCACCGGGGAGCTGTTTTTT. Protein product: CASSLGSGFGATGELFF.

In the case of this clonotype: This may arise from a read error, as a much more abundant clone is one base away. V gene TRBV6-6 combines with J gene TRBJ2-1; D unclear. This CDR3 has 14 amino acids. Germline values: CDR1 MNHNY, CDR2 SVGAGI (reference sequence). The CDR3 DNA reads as TGTGCCAGCAATTACTCCAGCTCCTACAATGAGCAGTTCTTC. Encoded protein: CASNYSSSYNEQFF.

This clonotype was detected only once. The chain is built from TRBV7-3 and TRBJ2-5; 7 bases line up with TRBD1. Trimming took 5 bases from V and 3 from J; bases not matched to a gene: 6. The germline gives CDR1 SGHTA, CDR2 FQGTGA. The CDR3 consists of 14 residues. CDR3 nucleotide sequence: TGTGCCAGCAGCGCCATAGGGGGCGAAGAGACCCAGTACTTC. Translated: CASSAIGGEETQYF.

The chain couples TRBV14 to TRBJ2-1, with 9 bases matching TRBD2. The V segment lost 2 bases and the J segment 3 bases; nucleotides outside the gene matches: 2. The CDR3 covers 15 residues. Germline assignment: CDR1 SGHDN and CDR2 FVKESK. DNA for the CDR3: TGTGCCAGCAGCCAACAACTAGCGGGCTACAATGAGCAGTTCTTC. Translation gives CASSQQLAGYNEQFF.

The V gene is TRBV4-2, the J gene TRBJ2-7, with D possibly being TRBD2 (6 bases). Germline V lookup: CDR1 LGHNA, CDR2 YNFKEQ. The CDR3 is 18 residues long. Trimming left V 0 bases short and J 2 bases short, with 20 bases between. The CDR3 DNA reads TGTGCCAGCAGCCAAGAGGGTGGGACTCAAATCGGGACCTACGAGCAGTACTTC. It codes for CASSQEGGTQIGTYEQYF.

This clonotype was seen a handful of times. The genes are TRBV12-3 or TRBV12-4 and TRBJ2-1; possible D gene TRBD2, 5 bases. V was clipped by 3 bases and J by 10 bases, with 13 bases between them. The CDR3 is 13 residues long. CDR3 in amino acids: CASSLGSTGEQFF. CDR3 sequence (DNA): TGTGCCAGCAGTTTGGGGAGCACCGGGGAGCAGTTCTTC.

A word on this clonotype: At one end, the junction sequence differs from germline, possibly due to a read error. The DNA of the CDR3 is TGTGCCAGCAGCCCAACAATGCTTCAGGGTATCATGGAAGAATCCTACGTGCAGTACTTC. Its translation is CASSPTMLQGIMEESYVQYF. The chain recombines TRBV7-9 with TRBJ2-7, with a possible D match to TRBD1 (5 bases). CDR3 length equals 20 residues. Germline V CDR1 and CDR2: SEHNR, FQNEAQ (reference sequence).

DNA for the CDR3: TGTGCCACCAGTGATGGCAATGGCTACACCTTC. This translates into CATSDGNGYTF. The chain couples TRBV24-1 to TRBJ1-2, with no clear D. V shed 3 bases and J shed 6 bases, with 4 bases lying between them. Germline V gives CDR1 KGHDR, CDR2 SFDVKD. The CDR3 extends over 11 amino acids.

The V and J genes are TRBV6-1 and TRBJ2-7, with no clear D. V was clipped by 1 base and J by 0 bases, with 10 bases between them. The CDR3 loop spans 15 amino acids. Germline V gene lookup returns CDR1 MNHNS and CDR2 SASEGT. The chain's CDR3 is CASSEDSASSYEQYF. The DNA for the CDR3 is TGTGCCAGCAGTGAAGACAGCGCGAGCTCCTACGAGCAGTACTTC.

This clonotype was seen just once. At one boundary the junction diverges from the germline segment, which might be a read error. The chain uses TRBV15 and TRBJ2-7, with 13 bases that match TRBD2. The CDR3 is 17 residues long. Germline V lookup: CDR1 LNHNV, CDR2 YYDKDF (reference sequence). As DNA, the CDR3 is TGTGCCGCCAGCAGAGGGGGACTAGCGGGATTCTCCTACGAGCAGTACTTC. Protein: CAASRGGLAGFSYEQYF. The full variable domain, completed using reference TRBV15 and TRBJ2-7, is DAMVIQNPRYQVTQFGKPVTLSCSQTLNHNVMYWYQQKSSQAPKLLFHYYDKDFNNEADTPDNFQSRRPNTSFCFLDIRSPGLGDTAMYLCAASRGGLAGFSYEQYFGPGTRLTVT.

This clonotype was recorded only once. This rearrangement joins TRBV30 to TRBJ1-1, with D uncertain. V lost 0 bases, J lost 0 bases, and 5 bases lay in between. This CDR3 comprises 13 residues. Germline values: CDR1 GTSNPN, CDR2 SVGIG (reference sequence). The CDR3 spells CAWSVAVNTEAFF. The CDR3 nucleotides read TGTGCCTGGAGTGTAGCCGTGAACACTGAAGCTTTCTTT.

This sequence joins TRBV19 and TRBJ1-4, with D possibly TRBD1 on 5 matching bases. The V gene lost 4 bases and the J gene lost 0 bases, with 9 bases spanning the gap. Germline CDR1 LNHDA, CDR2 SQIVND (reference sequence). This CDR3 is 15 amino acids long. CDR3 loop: CASSRDRATNEKLFF. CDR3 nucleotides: TGTGCCAGTAGTAGGGACCGTGCAACTAATGAAAAACTGTTTTTT.

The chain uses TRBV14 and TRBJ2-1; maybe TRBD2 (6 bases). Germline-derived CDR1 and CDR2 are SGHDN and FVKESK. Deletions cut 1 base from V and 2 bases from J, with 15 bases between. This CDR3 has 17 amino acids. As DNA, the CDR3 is TGTGCCAGCAGCCAAGCAAGGAGGCTAGCGCCCTACAATGAGCAGTTCTTC. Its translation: CASSQARRLAPYNEQFF.

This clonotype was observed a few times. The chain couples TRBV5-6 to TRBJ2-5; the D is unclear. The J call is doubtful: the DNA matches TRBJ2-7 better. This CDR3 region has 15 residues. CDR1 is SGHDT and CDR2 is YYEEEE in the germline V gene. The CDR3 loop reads CASSYRAGPIYEQYF. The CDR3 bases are TGTGCCAGCAGCTACCGGGCAGGTCCGATCTACGAGCAGTACTTC.

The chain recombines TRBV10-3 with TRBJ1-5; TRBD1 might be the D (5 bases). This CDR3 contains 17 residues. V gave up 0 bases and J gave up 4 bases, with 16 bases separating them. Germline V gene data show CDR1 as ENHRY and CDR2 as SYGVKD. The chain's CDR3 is CAISESGGGRGNQPQHF. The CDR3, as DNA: TGTGCCATCAGTGAGTCGGGGGGTGGACGAGGGAATCAGCCCCAGCATTTT.

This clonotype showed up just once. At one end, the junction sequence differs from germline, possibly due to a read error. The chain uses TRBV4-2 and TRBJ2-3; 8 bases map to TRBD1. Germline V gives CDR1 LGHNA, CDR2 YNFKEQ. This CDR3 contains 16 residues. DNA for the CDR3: TGTGCCAGCAGCCAAGAGCAAGGACAGGGCTCCTACGAGCAGTACTTT. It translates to CASSQEQGQGSYEQYF.

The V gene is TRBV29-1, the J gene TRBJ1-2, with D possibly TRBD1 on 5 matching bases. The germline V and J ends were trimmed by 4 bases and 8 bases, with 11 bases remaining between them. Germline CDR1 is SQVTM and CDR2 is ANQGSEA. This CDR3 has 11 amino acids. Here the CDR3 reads CSVGRGEGYTF. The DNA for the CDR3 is TGCAGCGTTGGTAGGGGTGAGGGCTACACCTTC.

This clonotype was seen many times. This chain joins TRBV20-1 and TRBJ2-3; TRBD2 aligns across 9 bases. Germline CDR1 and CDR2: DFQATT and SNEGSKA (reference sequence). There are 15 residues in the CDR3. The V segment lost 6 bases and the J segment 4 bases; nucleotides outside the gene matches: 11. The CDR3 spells CSAPRTSDRPDTQYF. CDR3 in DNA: TGCAGTGCCCCTCGGACTAGCGACCGACCAGATACGCAGTATTTT.

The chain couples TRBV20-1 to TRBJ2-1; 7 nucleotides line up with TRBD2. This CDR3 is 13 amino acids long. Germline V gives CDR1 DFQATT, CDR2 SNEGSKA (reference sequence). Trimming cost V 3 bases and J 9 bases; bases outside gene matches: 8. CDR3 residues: CSASSREWGEQFF. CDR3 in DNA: TGCAGTGCTAGCTCGCGGGAGTGGGGTGAGCAGTTCTTC.